The source of this T cell receptor beta chain is a study of cytomegalovirus exposure and HLA in healthy donors. Notes on the study in general: CMV serostatus was the only recorded immune exposure for donors. There were about 160 TCR beta chains listed as cytomegalovirus-associated.

In the PCR, 60 Vbeta and 13 Jbeta primers were used. Some clones are missing from TCRdb's copy, which holds only in-frame ones; the method was immunoSEQ multiplex PCR. The sample lists roughly 150,000 clones, 84% seen once, with 1% in the top ten. With regard to this clone: What it binds is not known.

J gave up 12 bases and V 2 bases, and 13 bases lay outside the gene matches. Germline loops: CDR1 SGHVS, CDR2 FQNEAQ. This CDR3 region has 16 residues. Sequencing was carried out using PBMCs. The clonotype originates from a man aged 25-45 years in good health and CMV-seronegative. The chain joins TRBV7-8 to TRBJ2-1, with TRBD1 matching 10 bases. CDR3 sequence reads: CASSLSGTGAGGVQFF. In DNA form, the CDR3 reads TGTGCCAGCAGCTTATCCGGGACAGGGGCCGGTGGTGTGCAGTTCTTC. Full variable domain (rest looked up from reference TRBV7-8 and TRBJ2-1): GAGVSQSPRYKVAKRGQDVALRCDPISGHVSLFWYQQALGQGPEFLTYFQNEAQLDKSGLPSDRFFAERPEGSVSTLKIQRTQQEDSAVYLCASSLSGTGAGGVQFFGPGTRLTVL.